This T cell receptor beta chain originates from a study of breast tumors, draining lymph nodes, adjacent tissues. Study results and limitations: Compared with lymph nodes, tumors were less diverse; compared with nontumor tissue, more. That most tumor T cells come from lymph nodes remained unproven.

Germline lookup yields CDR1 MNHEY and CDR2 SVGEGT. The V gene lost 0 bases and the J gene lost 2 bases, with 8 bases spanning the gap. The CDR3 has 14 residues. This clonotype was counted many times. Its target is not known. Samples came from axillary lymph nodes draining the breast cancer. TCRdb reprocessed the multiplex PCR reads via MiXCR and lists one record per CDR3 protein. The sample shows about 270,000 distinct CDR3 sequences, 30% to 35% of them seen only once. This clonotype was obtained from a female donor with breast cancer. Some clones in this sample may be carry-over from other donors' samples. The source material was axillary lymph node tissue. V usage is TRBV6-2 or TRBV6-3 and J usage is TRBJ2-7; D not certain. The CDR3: CASSYSVETYEQYF. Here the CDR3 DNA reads TGTGCCAGCAGTTACTCAGTGGAAACCTACGAGCAGTACTTC.